The clone carrying this T cell receptor beta chain has more than one count but fewer than ten. What it binds is not known. The CDR3 sequence is 14 residues long. Germline values: CDR1 SGHVS, CDR2 FQNEAQ. V was shortened by 2 bases and J by 2 bases, with 6 bases between the two germline ends. The sample originates from a study of T cell repertoires in urothelial bladder cancer. Looking at the study overall: Resected lesion stages: three cT0, three cTa, three cT1, three cT2+.

The repertoire was sequenced with immunoSEQ multiplex PCR; TCRdb's copy has only in-frame clones and lacks some. The sample consists of some 1,300 clones, approximately 70% of them appearing once. Study results and limitations: Benign specimens held more T cells than urothelial carcinoma specimens. Benign specimens had a median approximately 11% infiltrating lymphocyte percentage. One T-cell clone reached up to roughly 15% of carcinoma infiltrating lymphocytes.

The sample was tumor-infiltrating cells from bladder cancer. The rearrangement links TRBV7-8 to TRBJ1-4, with unresolved D. This clonotype was obtained from a human donor with urothelial carcinoma. The DNA of the CDR3 is TGTGCCAGCAGCTTATTACAGACTAATGAAAAACTGTTTTTT. It is translated as CASSLLQTNEKLFF.